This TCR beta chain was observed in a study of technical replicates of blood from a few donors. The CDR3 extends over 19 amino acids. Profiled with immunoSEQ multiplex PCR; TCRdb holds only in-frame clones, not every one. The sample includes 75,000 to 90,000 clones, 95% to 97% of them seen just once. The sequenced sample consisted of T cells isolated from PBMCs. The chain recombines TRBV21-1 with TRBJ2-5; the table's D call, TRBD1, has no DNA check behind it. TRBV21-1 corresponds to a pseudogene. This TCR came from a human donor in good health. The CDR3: CASSKYPYLRQGPQETQYF. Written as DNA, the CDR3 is TGTGCCAGCAGCAAATACCCTTATTTAAGACAGGGGCCCCAGGAGACCCAGTACTTC.